This T cell receptor beta chain was profiled in a study of T cells after yellow fever vaccination. TCRdb redid the calling of the 5' RACE reads with MiXCR, one entry per CDR3 protein. The sample yields under 300,000 distinct CDR3 sequences, roughly 7.2% seen once. This clonotype was picked up many times. The sample consisted of CD4+ T cells sorted from PBMCs, taken 15 days after the yellow fever booster vaccination. The receptor was derived from a man aged 25-45 years who received the YFV17D yellow fever vaccine.

The CDR3 loop reads CASSLVGGGKNIQYF. CDR3 sequence (DNA): TGTGCCAGCAGCTTAGTTGGGGGAGGCAAAAACATTCAGTACTTC. The V call is TRBV7-2, the J call TRBJ2-4; D may be TRBD2 (6 bases). The CDR3 spans 15 residues. Trimming cost V 1 base and J 3 bases, with 10 bases left between them. The germline V gene has CDR1 SGHTA and CDR2 FQGNSA.